Below are 21 T cell receptor beta chains sequenced from a single sample in a study of shared clonotypes between healthy human individuals. Only in-frame clones appear in the TCRdb table, and some are missing; sequencing was by immunoSEQ multiplex PCR. The top ten clones hold about a sixth of a sample with a few hundred thousand clones, about nine tenths of them seen once. The specimen sequenced was memory CD8+ T cells sorted from blood. Subset meaning: CD45RO+ cells pooled with CCR7-negative TemRA cells. The receptors stem from a man between 18 and 35 years old in good health.

The V and J genes are TRBV27 and TRBJ2-1, with 8 bases matching TRBD2. J lost 3 bases, V lost 6 bases, and 7 bases had no gene match. This CDR3 region has 15 residues. Germline assignment: CDR1 MNHEY and CDR2 SMNVEV (reference sequence). The CDR3 sequence: CASSPLSGSYNEQFF. As DNA, the CDR3 is TGTGCCAGCAGCCCCCTAAGCGGGAGCTACAATGAGCAGTTCTTC.

V is TRBV6-1 and J is TRBJ1-6; no firm D call. Germline V lookup: CDR1 MNHNS, CDR2 SASEGT. The CDR3 totals 16 residues. V gave up 2 bases and J gave up 9 bases, with 17 bases separating them. CDR3 sequence reads: CASSEPPGSFPSPLHF. CDR3 bases: TGTGCCAGCAGTGAACCGCCGGGGTCCTTCCCTTCACCCCTCCACTTT.

The V gene is TRBV7-9, the J gene TRBJ2-7; 11 positions match TRBD1. This CDR3 has 15 amino acids. V lost 5 bases, J lost 1 base, and 4 bases stayed unmatched. CDR1 and CDR2 (germline): SEHNR, FQNEAQ (reference sequence). The CDR3 nucleotides read TGTGCCAGCAGCCGAGGGGACAGGGGGTCCTACGAGCAGTACTTC. Amino acid sequence: CASSRGDRGSYEQYF.

This chain uses TRBV20-1 with TRBJ2-7, with a tentative D call TRBD1 (5 bases). CDR3 length: 11 amino acids. Trimming stripped 2 bases from V and 7 bases from J, with 9 bases between. The germline V gene encodes CDR1 DFQATT and CDR2 SNEGSKA (reference sequence). The CDR3 loop is CSARQGGEQYF. The DNA of the CDR3 is TGCAGTGCTAGACAGGGTGGAGAGCAGTACTTC.

At least ten counts were recorded for this clone. V is TRBV5-4 and J is TRBJ1-1; 11 nucleotides match TRBD1. V lost 4 bases, J lost 2 bases, and 10 bases stayed unmatched. Germline loops: CDR1 SGHNT, CDR2 YYREEE (reference sequence). The CDR3 contains 17 residues. The CDR3 spells CASSGQGQGGRNTEAFF. In DNA, the CDR3 is TGTGCCAGCAGCGGCCAGGGACAGGGGGGGAGAAACACTGAAGCTTTCTTT.

This chain uses TRBV11-2 with TRBJ2-6; no firm D call. The CDR3 consists of 17 residues. V was clipped by 0 bases and J by 0 bases, with 9 bases between them. Per the germline V gene, CDR1 is SGHAT and CDR2 is FQNNGV. The CDR3 DNA sequence: TGTGCCAGCAGCTTAGATCGGACCAGCTCTGGGGCCAACGTCCTGACTTTC. Translating gives CASSLDRTSSGANVLTF.

This clone occurred once. The chain uses TRBV15 and TRBJ1-3, with D unclear. The CDR3 is 17 residues long. Per the germline V gene, CDR1 is LNHNV and CDR2 is YYDKDF (reference sequence). Trimming removed 6 bases at V and 0 bases at J, with 18 bases between. This CDR3 reads CATRGSREEPSGNTIYF. Written as DNA, the CDR3 is TGTGCCACCAGAGGTAGTAGGGAGGAACCCTCTGGAAACACCATATATTTT.

This clone has more than one count but fewer than ten. The genes are TRBV5-1 and TRBJ1-2, with TRBD1 matching 7 bases. CDR1 and CDR2 from the germline V gene are SGHRS and YFSETQ. V shed 4 bases and J 3 bases; nucleotides not matched to a gene: 9. The CDR3 covers 15 residues. The CDR3 region is CASSTTGDNDYGYTF. CDR3 DNA: TGCGCCAGCAGCACAACAGGGGACAATGACTATGGCTACACCTTC.

The chain carries TRBV7-9 and TRBJ2-6; D possibly corresponds to TRBD1 (5 bases). V lost 5 bases and J lost 4, with 15 bases in between. Germline lookup yields CDR1 SEHNR and CDR2 FQNEAQ (reference sequence). The CDR3 has 16 residues. The CDR3 loop reads CASSLGRQLGANVLTF. CDR3 bases: TGTGCCAGCAGCCTTGGACGACAGTTGGGGGCCAACGTCCTGACTTTC.

The table lists this clone with a few counts. This chain uses TRBV10-2 with TRBJ1-1; D call uncertain. CDR3 size: 15 residues. V gave up 0 bases and J gave up 3 bases, with 11 bases separating them. From germline, CDR1 is WSHSY and CDR2 SAAADI. The DNA of the CDR3 is TGCGCCAGCAGTGAGTCATTAGGAGGGCACACTGAAGCTTTCTTT. Amino acid sequence: CASSESLGGHTEAFF.

The CDR3, as DNA: TGCGCCAGCAGCCATTCCCCGAACACCGGGGAGCTGTTTTTT. Amino acid sequence: CASSHSPNTGELFF. V gene TRBV4-1 combines with J gene TRBJ2-2; no definite D call. This CDR3 spans 14 amino acids. Trimming cost V 3 bases and J 0 bases, with 5 bases left between them. CDR1 MGHRA and CDR2 YSYEKL come from the germline V gene.

V usage is TRBV7-9 and J usage is TRBJ2-5; TRBD1 agrees at 8 bases. Germline trimming cut 4 bases from V and 5 bases from J; bases unmatched to any gene: 9. CDR1 and CDR2 from the germline V gene are SEHNR and FQNEAQ (reference sequence). This CDR3 is 15 amino acids long. The DNA of the CDR3 is TGTGCCAGCAGCTCTGACCTGGACAGGGAGGAGACCCAGTACTTC. Translating it yields CASSSDLDREETQYF.

The chain joins TRBV2 to TRBJ1-1, with 9 bases matching TRBD1. This CDR3 is built from 14 residues. The V and J ends lost 6 bases and 3 bases, in that order; junction bases with no gene match: 5. The germline V gene has CDR1 SNHLY and CDR2 FYNNEI. As DNA, the CDR3 is TGTGCCAGCAGGAAACAGGGGGCTCACACTGAAGCTTTCTTT. The encoded protein is CASRKQGAHTEAFF.

DNA for the CDR3: TGTGCCAGCAGCTCAGAAGCCATGTACCAAGAGACCCAGTACTTC. It yields the protein CASSSEAMYQETQYF. V and J are TRBV7-9 and TRBJ2-5, with no clear D. The CDR3 length is 15 residues. Trimming cost V 4 bases and J 0 bases, with 12 bases left between them. Germline CDR1 SEHNR, CDR2 FQNEAQ (reference sequence).

J is TRBJ2-7 and V is TRBV4-1; 10 bases align to TRBD1. The J segment lost 3 bases and the V segment lost 3 bases, leaving 8 bases of the junction unmatched. Germline lookup yields CDR1 MGHRA and CDR2 YSYEKL. This CDR3 spans 16 amino acids. CDR3 DNA: TGCGCCAGCAGCCACGAAATCGGGACAGGGGACTACGAGCAGTACTTC. Translating gives CASSHEIGTGDYEQYF.

V is TRBV27 and J is TRBJ2-2; the D gene is possibly TRBD2 (5 bases). Deletions cut 5 bases from V and 4 bases from J, with 17 bases between. This CDR3 has 16 residues. Germline assignment: CDR1 MNHEY and CDR2 SMNVEV (reference sequence). The CDR3 region has the DNA TGTGCCAGCAGTCTGCGGACTTTCGAGGGCACCGGGGAGCTGTTTTTT. Amino acid sequence: CASSLRTFEGTGELFF.

The chain links TRBV7-9 to TRBJ2-7; perhaps TRBD2 as D (5 bases). The germline V gene has CDR1 SEHNR and CDR2 FQNEAQ (reference sequence). The CDR3 extends over 14 amino acids. The V end lost 2 bases, the J end lost 3 bases, and 11 bases lay between the germline ends. The CDR3 nucleotides are TGTGCCAGCAGCTTAAGCGGATTATTCTACGAGCAGTACTTC. This translates into CASSLSGLFYEQYF.

V usage is TRBV9 and J usage is TRBJ2-7; a weak D match, TRBD2 (5 bases). There are 13 residues in the CDR3. The V end was cut by 4 bases, the J end by 5 bases, with 13 bases between. CDR1 SGDLS and CDR2 YYNGEE come from the germline V gene. Here the CDR3 reads CASSIGITHEQYF. Here the CDR3 DNA reads TGTGCCAGCAGCATCGGGATCACCCACGAGCAGTACTTC. The full variable domain, its missing parts supplied by reference TRBV9 and TRBJ2-7, is DSGVTQTPKHLITATGQRVTLRCSPRSGDLSVYWYQQSLDQGLQFLIQYYNGEERAKGNILERFSAQQFPDLHSELNLSSLELGDSALYFCASSIGITHEQYFGPGTRLTVT.

This sequence joins TRBV10-1 and TRBJ2-7; no firm D call. CDR3 size: 14 residues. Between the trimmed V and J ends, which lost 4 bases and 0 bases, there was a span of 10 bases. Germline loops: CDR1 WNHNN, CDR2 SYGVQD (reference sequence). The CDR3 reads CASSAARSSYEQYF. Written as DNA, the CDR3 is TGCGCCAGCAGTGCGGCACGAAGCTCCTACGAGCAGTACTTC.

The sample holds a few counts of this clone. DNA of the CDR3: TGTGCCAGCAGTTTACTAGGTATTGAAGCTTTCTTT. This codes for CASSLLGIEAFF. This chain joins TRBV7-9 and TRBJ1-1, with unresolved D. Between the trimmed V and J ends, which lost 6 bases and 7 bases, there was a span of 12 bases. From germline, CDR1 is SEHNR and CDR2 FQNEAQ (reference sequence). This CDR3 has 12 amino acids.

The chain joins TRBV29-1 to TRBJ1-1, with D tentatively TRBD1 (5 bases). V lost 8 bases and J 4 bases, leaving 26 bases between the germline ends. Per germline, CDR1 SQVTM and CDR2 ANQGSEA. This CDR3 spans 16 amino acids. The CDR3 reads CSLGVSIGQVGTEAFF. CDR3 in DNA: TGCAGCCTAGGGGTATCTATCGGGCAGGTCGGCACTGAAGCTTTCTTT. Using reference TRBV29-1 and TRBJ1-1 for the parts outside the CDR3, the full variable domain is SAVISQKPSRDICQRGTSLTIQCQVDSQVTMMFWYRQQPGQSLTLIATANQGSEATYESGFVIDKFPISRPNLTFSTLTVSNMSPEDSSIYLCSLGVSIGQVGTEAFFGQGTRLTVV.